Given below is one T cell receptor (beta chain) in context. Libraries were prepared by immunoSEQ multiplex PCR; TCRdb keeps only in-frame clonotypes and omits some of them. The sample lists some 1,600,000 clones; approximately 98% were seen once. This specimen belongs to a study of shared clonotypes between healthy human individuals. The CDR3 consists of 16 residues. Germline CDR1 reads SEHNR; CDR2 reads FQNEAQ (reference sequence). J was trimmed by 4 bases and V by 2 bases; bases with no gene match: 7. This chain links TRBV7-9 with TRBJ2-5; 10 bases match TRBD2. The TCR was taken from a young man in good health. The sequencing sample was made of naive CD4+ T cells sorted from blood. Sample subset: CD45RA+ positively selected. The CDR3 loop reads CASSLSGRGGGETQYF. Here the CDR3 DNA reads TGTGCCAGCAGCTTAAGCGGGAGGGGTGGAGGAGAGACCCAGTACTTC.